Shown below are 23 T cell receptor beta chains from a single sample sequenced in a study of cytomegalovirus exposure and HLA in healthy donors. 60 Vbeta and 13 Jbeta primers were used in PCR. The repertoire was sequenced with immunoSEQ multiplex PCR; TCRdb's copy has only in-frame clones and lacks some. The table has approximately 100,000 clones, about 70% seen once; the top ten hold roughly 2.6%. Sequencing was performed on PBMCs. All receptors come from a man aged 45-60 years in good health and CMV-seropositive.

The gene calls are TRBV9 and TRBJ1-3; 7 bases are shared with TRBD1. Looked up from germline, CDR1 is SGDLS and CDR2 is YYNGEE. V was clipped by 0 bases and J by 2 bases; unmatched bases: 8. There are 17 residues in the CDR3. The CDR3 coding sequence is TGTGCCAGCAGCGTAGGGGGTCCGGGACAGACTGGAAACACCATATATTTT. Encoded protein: CASSVGGPGQTGNTIYF.

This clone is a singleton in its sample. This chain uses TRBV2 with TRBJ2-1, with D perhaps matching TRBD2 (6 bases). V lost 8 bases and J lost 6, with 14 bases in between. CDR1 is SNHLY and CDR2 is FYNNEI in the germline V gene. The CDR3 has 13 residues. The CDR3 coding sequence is TGTGCCAGCTCCCCGGGAGTTCTCAATGAGCAGTTCTTC. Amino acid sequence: CASSPGVLNEQFF.

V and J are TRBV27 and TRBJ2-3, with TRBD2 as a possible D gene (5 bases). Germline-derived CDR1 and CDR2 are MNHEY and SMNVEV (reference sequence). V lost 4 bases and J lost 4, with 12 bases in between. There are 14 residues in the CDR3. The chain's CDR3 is CASSSDWGADTQYF. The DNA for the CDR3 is TGTGCCAGCAGTTCAGATTGGGGAGCAGATACGCAGTATTTT.

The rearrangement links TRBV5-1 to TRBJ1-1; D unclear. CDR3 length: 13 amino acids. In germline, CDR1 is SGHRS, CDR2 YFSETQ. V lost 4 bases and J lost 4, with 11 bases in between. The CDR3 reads CASSRGGPTEAFF. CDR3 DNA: TGCGCCAGCAGCCGGGGTGGGCCCACTGAAGCTTTCTTT.

DNA for the CDR3: TGCGCCAGCAGCTTGGCCCTAGGACAGGGGCAGGGTGGCTACACCTTC. Amino acid sequence: CASSLALGQGQGGYTF. The chain carries TRBV5-1 and TRBJ1-2, with TRBD1 identical over 9 bases. Germline values: CDR1 SGHRS, CDR2 YFSETQ. The CDR3 extends over 16 amino acids. Unmatched junction bases numbered 10, after V lost 0 bases and J lost 7 bases.

The DNA of the CDR3 is TGTGCCTGGGGACGTACAGGGGGCTTCACTGAAGCTTTCTTT. Translating it yields CAWGRTGGFTEAFF. The V call is TRBV30, the J call TRBJ1-1; 9 nucleotides align to TRBD1. There are 14 residues in the CDR3. With V trimmed by 5 bases and J by 4 bases, 8 bases remained unmatched. The germline gives CDR1 GTSNPN, CDR2 SVGIG (reference sequence).

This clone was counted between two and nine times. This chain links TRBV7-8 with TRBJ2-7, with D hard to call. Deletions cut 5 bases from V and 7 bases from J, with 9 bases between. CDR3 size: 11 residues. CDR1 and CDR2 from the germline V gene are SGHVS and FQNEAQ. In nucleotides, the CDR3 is TGTGCCAGCAGCCCGTCCGAGGAGCAGTACTTC. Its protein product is CASSPSEEQYF.

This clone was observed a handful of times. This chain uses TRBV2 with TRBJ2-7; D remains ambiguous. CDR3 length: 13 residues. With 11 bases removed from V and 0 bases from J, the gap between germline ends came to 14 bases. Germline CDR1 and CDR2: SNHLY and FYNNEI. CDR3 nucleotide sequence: TGTGCCGGTAGCAGATCTAGCTCCTACGAGCAGTACTTC. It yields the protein CAGSRSSSYEQYF.

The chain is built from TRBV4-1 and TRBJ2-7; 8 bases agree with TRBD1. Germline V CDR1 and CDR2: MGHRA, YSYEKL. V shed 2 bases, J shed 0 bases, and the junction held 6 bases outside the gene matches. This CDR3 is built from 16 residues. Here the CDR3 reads CASSQRPGQDSYEQYF. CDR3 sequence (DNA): TGCGCCAGCAGCCAACGTCCGGGACAGGACTCCTACGAGCAGTACTTC.

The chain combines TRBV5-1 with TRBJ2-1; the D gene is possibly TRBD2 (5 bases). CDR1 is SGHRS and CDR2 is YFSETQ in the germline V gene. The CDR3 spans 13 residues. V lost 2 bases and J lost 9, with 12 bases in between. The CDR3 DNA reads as TGCGCCAGCAGCTTTAGCCCTGAGGGTGAGCAGTTCTTC. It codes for CASSFSPEGEQFF.

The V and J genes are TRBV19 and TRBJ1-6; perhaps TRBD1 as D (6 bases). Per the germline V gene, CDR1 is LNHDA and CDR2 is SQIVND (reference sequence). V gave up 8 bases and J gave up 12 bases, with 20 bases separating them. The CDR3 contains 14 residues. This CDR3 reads CASSLLGAAGPLHF. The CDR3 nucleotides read TGTGCCAGTTCCCTTTTGGGGGCGGCGGGACCCCTCCACTTT.

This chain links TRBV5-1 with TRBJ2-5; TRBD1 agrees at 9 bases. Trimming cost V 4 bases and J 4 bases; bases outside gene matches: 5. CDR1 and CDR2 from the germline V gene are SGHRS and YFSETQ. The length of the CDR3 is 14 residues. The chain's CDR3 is CASSAQGAGETQYF. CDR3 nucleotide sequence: TGCGCCAGCAGCGCACAGGGGGCCGGAGAGACCCAGTACTTC.

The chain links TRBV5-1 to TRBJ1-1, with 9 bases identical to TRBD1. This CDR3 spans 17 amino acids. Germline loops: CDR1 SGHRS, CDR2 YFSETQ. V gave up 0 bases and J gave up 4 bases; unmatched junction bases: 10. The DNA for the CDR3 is TGCGCCAGCAGCTTGGCCAACAGGGGGCTTGATAGCACTGAAGCTTTCTTT. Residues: CASSLANRGLDSTEAFF.

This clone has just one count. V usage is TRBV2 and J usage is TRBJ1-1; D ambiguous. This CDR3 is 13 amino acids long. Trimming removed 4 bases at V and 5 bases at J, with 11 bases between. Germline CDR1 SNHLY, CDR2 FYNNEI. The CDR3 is CASSGMRDTEAFF. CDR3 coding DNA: TGTGCCAGCAGTGGCATGAGGGATACTGAAGCTTTCTTT. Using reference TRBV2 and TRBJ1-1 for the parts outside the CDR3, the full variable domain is EPEVTQTPSHQVTQMGQEVILRCVPISNHLYFYWYRQILGQKVEFLVSFYNNEISEKSEIFDDQFSVERPDGSNFTLKIRSTKLEDSAMYFCASSGMRDTEAFFGQGTRLTVV.

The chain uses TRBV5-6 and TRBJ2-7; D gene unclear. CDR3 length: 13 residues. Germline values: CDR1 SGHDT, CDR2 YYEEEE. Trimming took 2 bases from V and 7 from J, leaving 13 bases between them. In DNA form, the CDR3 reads TGTGCCAGCAGCTTCCCCCCTGCCCAGGAGCAGTACTTC. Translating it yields CASSFPPAQEQYF.

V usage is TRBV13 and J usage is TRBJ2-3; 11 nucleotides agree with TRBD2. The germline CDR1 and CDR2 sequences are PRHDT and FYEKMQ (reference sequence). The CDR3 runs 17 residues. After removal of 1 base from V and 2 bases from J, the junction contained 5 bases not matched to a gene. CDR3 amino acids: CASSLAASGRFTDTQYF. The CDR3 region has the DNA TGTGCCAGCAGCTTAGCGGCTAGCGGGAGGTTCACAGATACGCAGTATTTT.

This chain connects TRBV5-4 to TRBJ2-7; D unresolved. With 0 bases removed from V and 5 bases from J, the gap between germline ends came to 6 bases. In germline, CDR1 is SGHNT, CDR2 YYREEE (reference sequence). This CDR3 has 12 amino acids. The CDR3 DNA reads TGTGCCAGCAGCTTGGAGCAAAACGAGCAGTACTTC. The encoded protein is CASSLEQNEQYF.

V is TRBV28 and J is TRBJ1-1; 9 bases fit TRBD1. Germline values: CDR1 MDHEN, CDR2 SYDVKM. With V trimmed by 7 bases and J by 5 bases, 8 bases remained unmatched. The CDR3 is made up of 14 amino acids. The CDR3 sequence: CASIIPGQGTEAFF. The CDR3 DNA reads TGTGCCAGCATCATCCCGGGACAGGGAACTGAAGCTTTCTTT.

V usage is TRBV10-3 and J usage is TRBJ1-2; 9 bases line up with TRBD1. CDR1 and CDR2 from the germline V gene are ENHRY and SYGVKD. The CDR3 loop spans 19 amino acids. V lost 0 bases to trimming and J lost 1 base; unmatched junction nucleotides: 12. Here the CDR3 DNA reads TGTGCCATCAGTGAGTCTTTCCTGACAGGGGGGGGACTTAACTATGGCTACACCTTC. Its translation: CAISESFLTGGGLNYGYTF.

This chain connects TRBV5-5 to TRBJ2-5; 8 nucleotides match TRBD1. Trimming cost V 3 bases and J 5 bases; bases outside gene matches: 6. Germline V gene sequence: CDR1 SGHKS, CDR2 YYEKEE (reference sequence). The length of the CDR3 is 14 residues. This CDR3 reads CASSSLQGDETQYF. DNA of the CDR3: TGTGCCAGCAGCTCGTTACAGGGGGATGAGACCCAGTACTTC.

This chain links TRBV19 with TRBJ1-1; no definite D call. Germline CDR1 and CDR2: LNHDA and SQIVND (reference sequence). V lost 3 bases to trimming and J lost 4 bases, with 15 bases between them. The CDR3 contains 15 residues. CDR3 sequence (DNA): TGTGCCAGTAGTATTTACGGCCTAGAGGGCACTGAAGCTTTCTTT. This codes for CASSIYGLEGTEAFF.

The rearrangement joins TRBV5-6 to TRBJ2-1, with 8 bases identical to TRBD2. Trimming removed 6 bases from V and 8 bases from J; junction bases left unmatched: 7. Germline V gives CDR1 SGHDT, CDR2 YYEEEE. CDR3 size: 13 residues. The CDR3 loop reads CASILPGLDEQFF. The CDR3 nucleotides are TGTGCCAGCATCCTACCGGGACTAGATGAGCAGTTCTTC.

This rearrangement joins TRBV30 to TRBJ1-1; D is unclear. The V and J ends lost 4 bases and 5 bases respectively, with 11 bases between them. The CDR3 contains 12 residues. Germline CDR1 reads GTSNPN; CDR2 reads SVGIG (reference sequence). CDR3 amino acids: CAWNNGVTEAFF. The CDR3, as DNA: TGTGCCTGGAATAACGGGGTTACTGAAGCTTTCTTT.